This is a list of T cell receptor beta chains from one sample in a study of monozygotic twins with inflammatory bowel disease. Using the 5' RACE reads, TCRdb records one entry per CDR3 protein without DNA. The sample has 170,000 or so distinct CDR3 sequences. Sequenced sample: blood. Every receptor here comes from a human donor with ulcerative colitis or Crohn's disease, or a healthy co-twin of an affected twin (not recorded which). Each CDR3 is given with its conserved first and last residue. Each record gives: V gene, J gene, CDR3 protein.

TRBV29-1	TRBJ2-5	CSVEPDIQETQYF
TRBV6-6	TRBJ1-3	CASSTRAVGSTIYF
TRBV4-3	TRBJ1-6	CASSQEGGTENLGSPLHF
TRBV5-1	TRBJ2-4	CASSLGRGGGDIQYF
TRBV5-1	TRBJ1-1	CASSFGGTYKAFF
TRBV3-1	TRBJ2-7	CASSQDWASGPIGQYF
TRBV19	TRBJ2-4	CASSIRTRGRGKNIQYF
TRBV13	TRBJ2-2	CASSSRDPRGTGELFF
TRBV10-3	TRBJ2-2	CAISAQTINTGELFF
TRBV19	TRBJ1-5	CASTPRGQDNQPQHF
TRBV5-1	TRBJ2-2	CASSRLGWGAGELFF
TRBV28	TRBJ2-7	CASSFIWEQYF
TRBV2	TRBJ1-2	CASSEAGQTHYGYTF
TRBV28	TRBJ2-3	CASTLPGGGGTDTQYF
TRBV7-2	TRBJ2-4	CASSLEGPGGNIQYF
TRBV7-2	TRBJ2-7	CASSYTGREQYF
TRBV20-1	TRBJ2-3	CSASQLRKRSTDTQYF
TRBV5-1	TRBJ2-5	CASSLRPPETQYF
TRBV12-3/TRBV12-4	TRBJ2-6	CASRPRGSGANVLTF
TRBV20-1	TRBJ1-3	CSARDSDGSSGNTIYF
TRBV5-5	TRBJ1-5	CASSFIGQPQHF
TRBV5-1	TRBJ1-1	CASSIGQGAFAEAFF
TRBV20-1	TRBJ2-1	CSAPPTSGGIGYNEQFF
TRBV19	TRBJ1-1	CASSIRGPREAFF
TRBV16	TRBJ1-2	CASSPSVLYGYTF
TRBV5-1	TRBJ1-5	CASSLYPGDQPQHF
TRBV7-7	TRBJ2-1	CASSLSRGHNEQFF
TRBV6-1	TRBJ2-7	CASSGHGVLVQYF
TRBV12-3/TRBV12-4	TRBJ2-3	CASSLSGAVYDGYF
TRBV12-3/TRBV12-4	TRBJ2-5	CASSLSTQRETQYF
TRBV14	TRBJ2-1	CASSHRTQSSYNEQFF
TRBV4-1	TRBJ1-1	CASSQAGTGRTEAFF
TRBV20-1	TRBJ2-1	CSARDWGQGAYNEQFF
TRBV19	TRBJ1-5	CASSNDPGQLKYSNQPQHF
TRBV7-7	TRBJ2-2	CASSDVQTSGNTGELFF
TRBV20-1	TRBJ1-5	CSALSNDRNQPQHF
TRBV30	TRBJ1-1	CAWSSKTEAFF
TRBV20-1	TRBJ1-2	CSAITGQGVARGYTF
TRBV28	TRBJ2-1	CASSPTSGVIDEQFF
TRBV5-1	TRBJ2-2	CASSLRQGNTGELFF
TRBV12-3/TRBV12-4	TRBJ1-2	CASSLRSGGRSYGYTF
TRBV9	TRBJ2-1	CASSPWTSSRNEQFF
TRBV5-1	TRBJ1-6	CASSLESVNSPLHF
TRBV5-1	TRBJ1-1	CASSLVEGRVTEAFF
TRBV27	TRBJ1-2	CASSPWVGEITYGYTF
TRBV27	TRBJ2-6	CASSSAAWGAGANVLTF
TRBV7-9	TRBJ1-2	CASSPRGELVYGYTF
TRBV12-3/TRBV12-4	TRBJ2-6	CASSTGTGAGANVLTF
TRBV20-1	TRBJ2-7	CSATDRASFYEQYF
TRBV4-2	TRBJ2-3	CASSRPGQLAGGSSDTQYF
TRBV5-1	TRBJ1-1	CASSSAVLGMNTEAFF
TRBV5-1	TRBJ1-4	CASSFGRINEKLFF
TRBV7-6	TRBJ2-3	CASSLLAGGSDTQYF
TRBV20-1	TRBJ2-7	CSAQRGFEEQYF
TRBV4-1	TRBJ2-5	CASSQDANKQETQYF
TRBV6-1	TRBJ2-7	CASSEQLSVYEQYF
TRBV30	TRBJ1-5	CAWSHGAGGGEPQHF
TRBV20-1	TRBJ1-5	CSASSLGISNQPQHF
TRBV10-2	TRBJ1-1	CATGHPNTEAFF